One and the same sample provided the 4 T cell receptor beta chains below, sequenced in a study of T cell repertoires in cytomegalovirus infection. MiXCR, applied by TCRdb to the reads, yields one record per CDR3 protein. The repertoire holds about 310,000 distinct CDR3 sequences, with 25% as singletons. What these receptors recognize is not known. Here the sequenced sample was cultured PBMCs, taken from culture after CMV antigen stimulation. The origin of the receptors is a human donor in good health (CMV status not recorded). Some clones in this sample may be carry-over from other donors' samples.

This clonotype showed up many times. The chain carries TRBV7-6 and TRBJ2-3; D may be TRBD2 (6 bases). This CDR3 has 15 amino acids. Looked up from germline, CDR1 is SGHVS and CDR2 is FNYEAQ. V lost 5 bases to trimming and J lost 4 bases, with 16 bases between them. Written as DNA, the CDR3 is TGTGCCAGCAGCCCGGGGTCCGGAGGGGCAGATACGCAGTATTTT. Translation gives CASSPGSGGADTQYF.

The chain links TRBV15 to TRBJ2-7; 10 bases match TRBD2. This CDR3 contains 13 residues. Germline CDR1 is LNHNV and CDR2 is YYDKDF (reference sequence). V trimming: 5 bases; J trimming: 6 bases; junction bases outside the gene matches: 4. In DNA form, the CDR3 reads TGTGCCACCAGCGAAAGACTAGCGGGCGAGCAGTACGTC. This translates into CATSERLAGEQYV.

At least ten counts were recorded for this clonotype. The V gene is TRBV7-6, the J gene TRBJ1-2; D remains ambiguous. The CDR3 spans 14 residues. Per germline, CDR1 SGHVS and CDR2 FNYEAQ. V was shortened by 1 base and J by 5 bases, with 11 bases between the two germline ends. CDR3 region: CASSLGPRSYGYTF. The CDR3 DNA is TGTGCCAGCAGCTTAGGGCCTAGGTCATATGGCTACACCTTC.

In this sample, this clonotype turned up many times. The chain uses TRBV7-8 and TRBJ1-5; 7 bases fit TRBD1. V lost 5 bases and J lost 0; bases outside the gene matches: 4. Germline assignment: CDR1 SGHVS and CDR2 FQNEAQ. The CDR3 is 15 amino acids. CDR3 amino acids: CASSAGQYSNQPQHF. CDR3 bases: TGTGCCAGCAGCGCGGGACAGTATAGCAATCAGCCCCAGCATTTT. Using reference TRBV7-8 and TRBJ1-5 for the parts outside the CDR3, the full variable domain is GAGVSQSPRYKVAKRGQDVALRCDPISGHVSLFWYQQALGQGPEFLTYFQNEAQLDKSGLPSDRFFAERPEGSVSTLKIQRTQQEDSAVYLCASSAGQYSNQPQHFGDGTRLSIL.